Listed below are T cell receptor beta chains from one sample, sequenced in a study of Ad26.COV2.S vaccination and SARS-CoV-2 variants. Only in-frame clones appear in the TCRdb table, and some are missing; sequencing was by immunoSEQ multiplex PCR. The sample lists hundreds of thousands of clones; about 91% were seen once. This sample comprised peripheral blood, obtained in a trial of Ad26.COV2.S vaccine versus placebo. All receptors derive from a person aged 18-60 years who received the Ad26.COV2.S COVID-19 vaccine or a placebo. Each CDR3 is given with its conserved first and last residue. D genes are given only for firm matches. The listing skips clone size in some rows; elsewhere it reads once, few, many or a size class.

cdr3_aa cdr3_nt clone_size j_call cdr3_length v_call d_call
CASSLWFNPGNTIYF TGTGCCAGCAGCTTGTGGTTCAACCCTGGAAACACCATATATTTT NA TRBJ1-3 15 TRBV5-8 NA
CASSAQGAKETQYF TGTGCCAGCAGTGCCCAGGGTGCGAAAGAGACCCAGTACTTC NA TRBJ2-5 14 TRBV28 NA
CASRRQSNSPLHF TGTGCCAGCAGGCGACAGTCTAATTCACCCCTCCACTTT few TRBJ1-6 13 TRBV2 NA
CASRQVGAETQYF TGTGCCAGCCGACAGGTGGGTGCAGAGACCCAGTACTTC NA TRBJ2-5 13 TRBV7-2 NA
CASSDPGGSGTQYF TGCGCCAGCAGCGACCCAGGGGGCTCTGGGACCCAGTACTTC NA TRBJ2-5 14 TRBV5-1 TRBD1
CASSLSQKFFQETQYF TGTGCCAGCAGTTTAAGCCAGAAATTCTTTCAGGAGACCCAGTACTTC NA TRBJ2-5 16 TRBV28 NA
CASSLYRGRWTGELFF TGTGCCAGCAGCTTATACAGGGGTCGGTGGACCGGGGAGCTGTTTTTT NA TRBJ2-2 16 TRBV7-2 TRBD1
CASSHLSGGTDTQYF TGCGCCAGCAGCCATCTCTCAGGGGGCACAGATACGCAGTATTTT NA TRBJ2-3 15 TRBV4-3 NA
CASSTTGTGGRDTQYF TGTGCCAGTAGTACGACCGGGACAGGAGGTAGAGATACGCAGTATTTT NA TRBJ2-3 16 TRBV19 TRBD1
CASSIGRSGPQYF TGTGCCAGTAGTATAGGCCGCTCGGGTCCGCAGTATTTT NA TRBJ2-3 13 TRBV19 NA
CASSAWDRYGYTF TGTGCCAGCAGCGCCTGGGACAGATATGGCTACACCTTC NA TRBJ1-2 13 TRBV9 TRBD1
CASSSPGLNYGYTF TGTGCCAGCAGTTCCCCCGGCCTTAACTATGGCTACACCTTC once TRBJ1-2 14 TRBV28 NA
CASSLYGGPLNTEAFF TGTGCCAGCAGTTTATATGGGGGACCTCTGAACACTGAAGCTTTCTTT NA TRBJ1-1 16 TRBV27 NA
CSASQETQYF TGCAGTGCGAGTCAAGAGACCCAGTACTTC NA TRBJ2-5 10 TRBV20-1 NA
CATHRTSGSYNEQFF TGTGCCACCCACCGGACTAGCGGGAGTTACAATGAGCAGTTCTTC few TRBJ2-1 15 TRBV19 TRBD2
CATSDRGMGNTEAFF TGTGCCACCAGTGACCGCGGGATGGGGAACACTGAAGCTTTCTTT NA TRBJ1-1 15 TRBV24-1 NA
CATSRRQGTTGELFF TGTGCCACCAGCAGGAGACAGGGAACTACCGGGGAGCTGTTTTTT NA TRBJ2-2 15 TRBV15 TRBD1
CASSPLGTMRDTQYF TGTGCCAGCTCACCACTCGGCACAATGAGGGATACGCAGTATTTT NA TRBJ2-3 15 TRBV18 NA
CASSPTLDSYEQYF TGTGCCAGTAGTCCGACACTCGACAGCTACGAGCAGTACTTC NA TRBJ2-7 14 TRBV19 NA
CASSPATGADSYEQYF TGTGCCAGTAGTCCGGCTACGGGGGCCGATTCCTACGAGCAGTACTTC NA TRBJ2-7 16 TRBV19 NA
CASSFKTGETEAFF TGCGCCAGCAGCTTTAAAACGGGGGAGACTGAAGCTTTCTTT NA TRBJ1-1 14 TRBV5-1 NA
CASSPRQVVKEAFF TGTGCCAGCAGTCCGCGACAGGTCGTAAAGGAAGCTTTCTTT few TRBJ1-1 14 TRBV28 NA
CAITRDHRPYNEQFF TGTGCCATCACGAGGGACCACCGCCCCTACAATGAGCAGTTCTTC once TRBJ2-1 15 TRBV10-3 NA
CASSQEGWENEQFF TGCGCCAGCAGCCAAGAAGGGTGGGAGAATGAGCAGTTCTTC NA TRBJ2-1 14 TRBV4-1 NA
CASSFSPHPFSEAFF TGTGCCAGCAGCTTTTCCCCACACCCTTTTTCTGAAGCTTTCTTT once TRBJ1-1 15 TRBV5-4 NA
CATSDLPLGPFYNEQFF TGTGCCACCAGTGATCTCCCTCTCGGACCCTTCTACAATGAGCAGTTCTTC NA TRBJ2-1 17 TRBV24-1 NA
CASSQDYLDRGGDEQFF TGCGCCAGCAGCCAAGACTACCTTGACAGGGGAGGAGATGAGCAGTTCTTC NA TRBJ2-1 17 TRBV4-3 TRBD1
CASSLVPIPGADEQFF TGTGCCAGCAGCTTAGTTCCTATTCCCGGGGCGGATGAGCAGTTCTTC few TRBJ2-1 16 TRBV7-9 NA